This TCR beta chain is from a study of OX40 agonist ivuxolimab in advanced cancers. Study-wide context: An anti-OX40 (CD134) antibody with agonistic activity, ivuxolimab, was administered to patients.

Note on this clone: The sample has other DNA sequences that encode this CDR3 too.

Libraries were prepared by immunoSEQ multiplex PCR; TCRdb keeps only in-frame clonotypes and omits some of them. This table has more than 75,000 clones, more than 80% appearing once. The source is an adult with an advanced solid tumor such as melanoma, head and neck, liver or kidney cancer. The sequenced sample was CD4+ or CD8+ T cells sorted from blood, obtained in a trial of the OX40 agonist ivuxolimab.

This CDR3 is CAWSQGSDTQYF. The CDR3 nucleotides read TGTGCCTGGAGCCAGGGTTCAGATACGCAGTATTTT. This chain uses TRBV30 with TRBJ2-3, with D tentatively TRBD1 (5 bases). The germline gives CDR1 GTSNPN, CDR2 SVGIG (reference sequence). This CDR3 comprises 12 residues. V lost 3 bases and J lost 4, with 8 bases in between. Full variable domain (rest looked up from reference TRBV30 and TRBJ2-3): SQTIHQWPATLVQPVGSPLSLECTVEGTSNPNLYWYRQAAGRGLQLLFYSVGIGQISSEVPQNLSASRPQDRQFILSSKKLLLSDSGFYLCAWSQGSDTQYFGPGTRLTVL.